These T cell receptor beta chains were read from a single sample in a study of beta chain features in type 1 diabetes. The repertoire was sequenced with immunoSEQ multiplex PCR; TCRdb's copy has only in-frame clones and lacks some. The sample holds around 600,000 clones; around 12% are singletons and the top ten take roughly 0.12%. Specimen: naive CD4+ T cells from blood. The receptors here all came from a man between 25 and 39 years old with type 1 diabetes. Both conserved end residues are part of each CDR3. Each record gives: J gene, D gene, clone size, V gene, CDR3 DNA, CDR3 protein. A D gene is named only where the DNA matches it firmly. Clone size, where shown, is once, few, many, or a class for clones that have expanded.

J gene: TRBJ2-1
D gene: TRBD1
clone size: .
V gene: TRBV5-4
CDR3 DNA: TGTGCCAGCAGCTTGGGGACAGGGGACAACGACAATGAGCAGTTCTTC
CDR3 protein: CASSLGTGDNDNEQFF

J gene: TRBJ1-5
D gene: TRBD1
clone size: few
V gene: TRBV19
CDR3 DNA: TGTGCCAGTAGTATTTTCGGGACAGTCGGTCATCAGCCCCAGCATTTT
CDR3 protein: CASSIFGTVGHQPQHF

J gene: TRBJ2-5
D gene: .
clone size: .
V gene: TRBV2
CDR3 DNA: TGTGCCAGCAGGGCCGAAGAGACCCAGTACTTC
CDR3 protein: CASRAEETQYF

J gene: TRBJ1-4
D gene: .
clone size: .
V gene: TRBV6-1
CDR3 DNA: TGTGCCAGCAGTGAAGCGCGTGAAAAACTGTTTTTT
CDR3 protein: CASSEAREKLFF

J gene: TRBJ2-7
D gene: TRBD2
clone size: .
V gene: TRBV25-1
CDR3 DNA: TGTGCCAGCCCTAGCGGGCTACGGTCCTACGAGCAGTACTTC
CDR3 protein: CASPSGLRSYEQYF

J gene: TRBJ2-5
D gene: .
clone size: few
V gene: TRBV5-1
CDR3 DNA: TGCGCCAGCAGCCCCGGTGGCGGGGGCTTACAAGAGACCCAGTACTTC
CDR3 protein: CASSPGGGGLQETQYF

J gene: TRBJ2-3
D gene: .
clone size: .
V gene: TRBV29-1
CDR3 DNA: TGCAGCGTTGATCCCCCGCCAATAGATACGCAGTATTTT
CDR3 protein: CSVDPPPIDTQYF

J gene: TRBJ1-4
D gene: .
clone size: .
V gene: TRBV2
CDR3 DNA: TGTGCCAGCTACGCTTACCTTCAGGGGTTAAATGAAAAACTGTTTTTT
CDR3 protein: CASYAYLQGLNEKLFF

J gene: TRBJ1-5
D gene: .
clone size: .
V gene: TRBV4-1
CDR3 DNA: TGCGCCAGCAGCCAAGATAACCCAAATAGCAATCAGCCCCAGCATTTT
CDR3 protein: CASSQDNPNSNQPQHF

J gene: TRBJ2-5
D gene: .
clone size: few
V gene: TRBV30
CDR3 DNA: TGTGCCTCAGCCATGGGGGGGGCACCCGGAGAGACCCAGTACTTC
CDR3 protein: CASAMGGAPGETQYF

J gene: TRBJ2-1
D gene: .
clone size: .
V gene: TRBV14
CDR3 DNA: TGTGCCAGCAGCCCCCCCGGGTTCTCCTACAATGAGCAGTTCTTC
CDR3 protein: CASSPPGFSYNEQFF

J gene: TRBJ2-6
D gene: TRBD1
clone size: .
V gene: TRBV7-9
CDR3 DNA: TGTGCCAGCAGCGTTCCAGGGGGCTGGGCCAACGTCCTGACTTTC
CDR3 protein: CASSVPGGWANVLTF

J gene: TRBJ1-5
D gene: .
clone size: few
V gene: TRBV10-3
CDR3 DNA: TGTGCCATCCAGATAGGGACAAATCAGCCCCAGCATTTT
CDR3 protein: CAIQIGTNQPQHF

J gene: TRBJ1-5
D gene: .
clone size: .
V gene: TRBV30
CDR3 DNA: TGTGCCTGGAGTGTGGGTGGGGCGCGGCAGCCCCAGCATTTT
CDR3 protein: CAWSVGGARQPQHF

J gene: TRBJ1-2
D gene: TRBD1
clone size: .
V gene: TRBV18
CDR3 DNA: TGTGCCAGCTCTCAGGACAGGGGGCATGGCTACACCTTC
CDR3 protein: CASSQDRGHGYTF

J gene: TRBJ1-3
D gene: .
clone size: .
V gene: TRBV25-1
CDR3 DNA: TGTGCCAGCAGTGAAACAGGGCTGAGCTCTGGAAACACCATATATTTT
CDR3 protein: CASSETGLSSGNTIYF

J gene: TRBJ2-3
D gene: .
clone size: .
V gene: TRBV9
CDR3 DNA: TGTGCCAGCAGCCCCCGGGAGTCCGCAGATACGCAGTATTTT
CDR3 protein: CASSPRESADTQYF

J gene: TRBJ2-1
D gene: TRBD2
clone size: .
V gene: TRBV9
CDR3 DNA: TGTGCCAGCAGCGTAAGCGGGGGCCAAGTCAATGAGCAGTTCTTC
CDR3 protein: CASSVSGGQVNEQFF

J gene: TRBJ2-3
D gene: .
clone size: few
V gene: TRBV9
CDR3 DNA: TGTGCCAGCAGCGCATACTGGGCTTCAGATACGCAGTATTTT
CDR3 protein: CASSAYWASDTQYF